Presented here are 18 T cell receptor beta chains from one specimen sequenced in a study of CD8+CD57+ T cells in acquired aplastic anemia. Genomic DNA, the template, was used for profiling of the TCR beta VDJ and CDR3. MiXCR, run by TCRdb on the reads, gives a single entry per CDR3 protein. The data hold some 170,000 distinct CDR3 sequences, with around 45% observed a single time. Sequencing was done on a sample of sorted CD4+, CD8+, or CD8+CD57+ T cells (not recorded which) from PBMCs. Every receptor here comes from a human donor in good health.

Remarks on this clonotype: A much larger clone lies one base from this, so it may be a read error. The gene calls are TRBV30 and TRBJ2-7; tentative D call: TRBD2 (6 bases). Germline CDR1 is GTSNPN and CDR2 is SVGIG (reference sequence). This CDR3 comprises 12 residues. V lost 2 bases and J 6 bases, leaving 11 bases between the germline ends. CDR3 DNA: TGTGCCTGGAGTCTCGGGGGAACCGAGCAGTACTTC. It specifies CAWSLGGTEQYF.

This clonotype has a count of ten or more. The J gene is TRBJ2-3, the V gene TRBV11-2; 7 positions agree with TRBD2. V was clipped by 6 bases and J by 7 bases; unmatched bases: 13. The CDR3 has 15 amino acids. Germline CDR1 and CDR2: SGHAT and FQNNGV. Written as DNA, the CDR3 is TGTGCCAGCAGACAACTAGCGACTCATACTCATACGCAGTATTTT. This codes for CASRQLATHTHTQYF.

This clonotype was counted a few times. The gene calls are TRBV11-2 and TRBJ2-2; D perhaps matches TRBD1 (6 bases). This CDR3 comprises 15 residues. The V end was cut by 6 bases, the J end by 0 bases, with 11 bases between. In germline, CDR1 is SGHAT, CDR2 FQNNGV. CDR3 loop: CASRETGANTGELFF. Written as DNA, the CDR3 is TGTGCCAGCAGGGAGACAGGCGCGAACACCGGGGAGCTGTTTTTT.

This clonotype has a count of ten or more. The chain has TRBV6-5 and TRBJ2-6; no clear D gene. Germline CDR1 and CDR2: MNHEY and SVGAGI. Trimming took 2 bases from V and 3 from J, leaving 8 bases between them. There are 15 residues in the CDR3. The CDR3 spells CASSYTFSGANVLTF. CDR3 in DNA: TGTGCCAGCAGTTACACGTTTAGTGGGGCCAACGTCCTGACTTTC.

The sample holds one count of this clonotype. This rearrangement joins TRBV7-9 to TRBJ1-6, with D possibly being TRBD1 (5 bases). Trimming took off 6 bases at V and 10 bases at J, with 13 bases between the two ends. The CDR3 is 13 residues long. In germline, CDR1 is SEHNR, CDR2 FQNEAQ (reference sequence). The CDR3 DNA reads TGTGCCAGCAGGGTAGGGACCGACTCACCCCTCCACTTT. Translated: CASRVGTDSPLHF.

This clonotype was counted many times. This chain joins TRBV7-2 and TRBJ1-4; TRBD1 agrees at 7 bases. The germline V gene encodes CDR1 SGHTA and CDR2 FQGNSA. V lost 2 bases to trimming and J lost 3 bases; unmatched junction nucleotides: 3. The CDR3 extends over 15 amino acids. CDR3 DNA sequence: TGTGCCAGCAGCTTACAGGGACAGCCTAATGAAAAACTGTTTTTT. It is translated as CASSLQGQPNEKLFF.

Many counts were recorded for this clonotype. The gene calls are TRBV29-1 and TRBJ1-1; D not resolved. This CDR3 has 12 residues. The ends were cut back, 6 bases at V and 1 base at J, with 9 bases in the middle. Per germline, CDR1 SQVTM and CDR2 ANQGSEA. CDR3 amino acids: CSVTHKNTEAFF. The CDR3 DNA reads TGCAGCGTCACCCACAAGAACACTGAAGCTTTCTTT.

The chain is built from TRBV29-1 and TRBJ2-7, with 8 bases fitting TRBD1. Germline V gene data show CDR1 as SQVTM and CDR2 as ANQGSEA. V was clipped by 8 bases and J by 2 bases; unmatched bases: 11. The CDR3 is 14 amino acids. CDR3 sequence reads: CSSYSAGQAYEQYF. The CDR3 nucleotides read TGCAGCAGTTACAGCGCGGGACAGGCCTACGAGCAGTACTTC.

The chain is built from TRBV7-9 and TRBJ2-1, with D uncertain. The V end was cut by 4 bases, the J end by 4 bases, with 8 bases between. CDR3 length: 13 residues. Germline V lookup: CDR1 SEHNR, CDR2 FQNEAQ (reference sequence). The CDR3: CASSSPNYNEQFF. The CDR3 region has the DNA TGTGCCAGCAGCTCACCAAATTACAATGAGCAGTTCTTC.

This clonotype was counted a few times. A much larger clone lies one base from this, so it may be a read error. V is TRBV20-1 and J is TRBJ2-5; D may correspond to TRBD1 or TRBD2 (5 bases each). With 2 bases removed from V and 5 bases from J, the gap between germline ends came to 15 bases. Germline V gives CDR1 DFQATT, CDR2 SNEGSKA (reference sequence). The CDR3 consists of 14 residues. This chain's CDR3 is CSARLRDPLETQYF. The CDR3 nucleotides are TGCAGTGCTAGACTCCGGGACCCACTTGAGACCCAGTACTTC.

This clonotype was counted ten times or more. The rearrangement links TRBV7-3 to TRBJ2-3; D uncertain. Germline lookup yields CDR1 SGHTA and CDR2 FQGTGA. This CDR3 region has 15 residues. Deletions cut 3 bases from V and 2 bases from J, with 12 bases between. As DNA, the CDR3 is TGTGCCAGCAGCTTTCGTGGTTGGGCCACAGATACGCAGTATTTT. This codes for CASSFRGWATDTQYF.

The chain is built from TRBV7-9 and TRBJ2-7; D might be TRBD2 (6 bases). The assigned J gene may be wrong: the sequence end matches TRBJ2-1 better. CDR3 size: 13 residues. Germline V CDR1 and CDR2: SEHNR, FQNEAQ (reference sequence). The CDR3 sequence: CASSHGGVGEQFF. Here the CDR3 DNA reads TGTGCCAGCAGCCACGGGGGAGTCGGTGAGCAGTTCTTC.

This chain connects TRBV2 to TRBJ2-3; D gene unclear. Germline CDR1 SNHLY, CDR2 FYNNEI. The CDR3 has 15 amino acids. Trimming stripped 2 bases from V and 0 bases from J, with 9 bases between. DNA of the CDR3: TGTGCCAGCAGTGAAAAATTGCTTAGCACAGATACGCAGTATTTT. Translating gives CASSEKLLSTDTQYF.

Turning to this clonotype: The final CDR3 position lacks the conserved phenylalanine or tryptophan, pointing to a likely read error. Because the CDR3's place on the DNA is in doubt, the DNA is left out and the CDR3 is given as listed by TCRdb. The chain recombines TRBV2 with TRBJ2-2; TRBD2 is taken as the D call from the table, unchecked against the DNA. From germline, CDR1 is SNHLY and CDR2 FYNNEI. The CDR3 extends over 8 residues, inclusive of both ends. The CDR3 sequence is CASMPGLA.

This clonotype has a count of ten or more. The rearrangement links TRBV24-1 to TRBJ2-1; TRBD1 matches at 8 bases. The germline CDR1 and CDR2 sequences are KGHDR and SFDVKD. The CDR3 extends over 13 amino acids. V gave up 9 bases and J gave up 8 bases; unmatched junction bases: 8. CDR3 DNA sequence: TGTGCCACCGGAACAGGGGGTCTCGATGAGCAGTTCTTC. Its protein product is CATGTGGLDEQFF.

This rearrangement joins TRBV9 to TRBJ1-6, with unresolved D. CDR3 size: 12 residues. Germline V gene lookup returns CDR1 SGDLS and CDR2 YYNGEE. The ends were cut back, 3 bases at V and 12 bases at J, with 10 bases in the middle. CDR3 sequence: CASSAFDLPLHF. The CDR3 DNA sequence: TGTGCCAGCAGCGCCTTCGACCTACCCCTCCACTTT. Full variable domain (missing parts from reference TRBV9 and TRBJ1-6): DSGVTQTPKHLITATGQRVTLRCSPRSGDLSVYWYQQSLDQGLQFLIQYYNGEERAKGNILERFSAQQFPDLHSELNLSSLELGDSALYFCASSAFDLPLHFGNGTRLTVT.

This clonotype was counted at least ten times. V is TRBV24-1 and J is TRBJ2-2; TRBD1 is a possible D gene (6 bases). Trimming pared 9 bases from V and 4 bases from J, leaving 14 bases between. The germline V gene has CDR1 KGHDR and CDR2 SFDVKD. The CDR3 loop spans 14 amino acids. CDR3 coding DNA: TGTGCCACCGGCATAGGGGGTATCACCGGGGAGCTGTTTTTT. Translated: CATGIGGITGELFF.

There are a few counts of this clonotype. The J gene is TRBJ2-1, the V gene TRBV20-1; no definite D call. V gave up 2 bases and J gave up 4 bases, with 12 bases separating them. This CDR3 spans 14 amino acids. Per germline, CDR1 DFQATT and CDR2 SNEGSKA (reference sequence). CDR3 region: CSARSQEIYNEQFF. In DNA, the CDR3 is TGCAGTGCTAGAAGCCAGGAGATATACAATGAGCAGTTCTTC.